Listed below are T cell receptor beta chains from one sample, sequenced in a study of PD-1 blockade in classical Hodgkin lymphoma. Assay used: immunoSEQ multiplex PCR; TCRdb lists only in-frame clones, some missing. The sample records tens of thousands of clones, around nine tenths being singletons. Sequencing used peripheral blood mononuclear cells (PBMCs), obtained before the fourth cycle of nivolumab. The receptor source for this set is a human donor with classical Hodgkin lymphoma. CDR3s include the opening cysteine and the closing phenylalanine or tryptophan. The order of the fields is J gene, V gene, CDR3 length, D gene, clone size, CDR3 protein, CDR3 DNA. The D gene is left open where the match is weak. Not every row has a clone size; where given, it reads once, few, many or a size class.

J: TRBJ1-1
V: TRBV11-2
length: 15
D: -
size: few
CDR3: CASSLGQQGNTEAFF
DNA: TGTGCCAGCAGCTTAGGCCAACAGGGGAACACTGAAGCTTTCTTT

J: TRBJ2-1
V: TRBV2
length: 12
D: -
size: -
CDR3: CASRDRINEQFF
DNA: TGTGCCAGCCGGGACCGGATAAATGAGCAGTTCTTC

J: TRBJ2-1
V: TRBV7-3
length: 14
D: -
size: -
CDR3: CASSNRQSYNEQFF
DNA: TGTGCCAGCAGCAACCGACAGTCGTACAATGAGCAGTTCTTC

J: TRBJ2-5
V: TRBV4-2
length: 17
D: TRBD2
size: -
CDR3: CASSQGGTSGAQETQYF
DNA: TGTGCCAGCAGCCAAGGAGGGACTAGCGGGGCGCAAGAGACCCAGTACTTC

J: TRBJ1-4
V: TRBV25-1
length: 16
D: TRBD1
size: -
CDR3: CASRPGGSATNEKLFF
DNA: TGTGCCAGCAGACCAGGGGGGTCAGCAACTAATGAAAAACTGTTTTTT

J: TRBJ1-1
V: TRBV6-5
length: 14
D: -
size: -
CDR3: CASSSPALNTEAFF
DNA: TGTGCCAGCAGTTCGCCGGCTTTGAACACTGAAGCTTTCTTT

J: TRBJ2-2
V: TRBV7-9
length: 13
D: -
size: -
CDR3: CASSSVAVGELFF
DNA: TGTGCCAGCAGCTCGGTAGCAGTCGGGGAGCTGTTTTTT

J: TRBJ2-3
V: TRBV19
length: 14
D: TRBD1
size: -
CDR3: CASSIGTGGDTQYF
DNA: TGTGCCAGTAGTATTGGGACAGGGGGCGATACGCAGTATTTT

J: TRBJ2-1
V: TRBV5-1
length: 14
D: TRBD2
size: -
CDR3: CATRVGSGSYEQFF
DNA: TGCGCCACTAGGGTCGGTAGCGGGAGTTATGAGCAGTTCTTC

J: TRBJ1-2
V: TRBV29-1
length: 11
D: -
size: -
CDR3: CSVPDKAGYTF
DNA: TGCAGCGTTCCTGACAAGGCTGGCTACACCTTC

J: TRBJ2-4
V: TRBV4-1
length: 13
D: -
size: once
CDR3: CASSQDLGNIQYF
DNA: TGCGCCAGCAGCCAAGATCTCGGAAACATTCAGTACTTC

J: TRBJ1-2
V: TRBV6-6
length: 12
D: -
size: few
CDR3: CATGVGAGSYTF
DNA: TGTGCCACCGGCGTGGGGGCCGGAAGCTACACCTTC

J: TRBJ2-2
V: TRBV15
length: 16
D: -
size: once
CDR3: CATSRGSTGNTGELFF
DNA: TGTGCCACCAGCAGAGGGTCGACAGGAAACACCGGGGAGCTGTTTTTT

J: TRBJ2-7
V: TRBV29-1
length: 12
D: -
size: -
CDR3: CSVVLPTVEQYF
DNA: TGCAGCGTCGTTCTACCTACGGTCGAGCAGTACTTC

J: TRBJ2-1
V: TRBV7-9
length: 14
D: -
size: -
CDR3: CASSLGLRYNEQFF
DNA: TGTGCCAGCAGCTTGGGACTTCGTTACAATGAGCAGTTCTTC

J: TRBJ2-7
V: TRBV6-1
length: 16
D: -
size: few
CDR3: CASSEALQASSYEQYF
DNA: TGTGCCAGCAGTGAAGCGCTCCAGGCCAGCTCCTACGAGCAGTACTTC

J: TRBJ2-7
V: TRBV30
length: 13
D: -
size: once
CDR3: CAWTDTEPYEQYF
DNA: TGTGCCTGGACGGACACGGAACCCTACGAGCAGTACTTC

J: TRBJ1-2
V: TRBV6-4
length: 17
D: -
size: once
CDR3: CASSDSNRQQGNYGYTF
DNA: TGTGCCAGCAGTGACTCGAATCGCCAGCAGGGAAACTATGGCTACACCTTC

J: TRBJ2-3
V: TRBV5-4
length: 16
D: TRBD1
size: -
CDR3: CASRPQGQGARNTQYF
DNA: TGTGCCAGCAGGCCACAGGGACAGGGGGCTCGTAATACGCAGTATTTT

J: TRBJ2-1
V: TRBV7-3
length: 15
D: TRBD2
size: once
CDR3: CASSPTSGGAYEQFF
DNA: TGTGCCAGCAGCCCGACTAGCGGGGGGGCCTATGAGCAGTTCTTC

J: TRBJ2-3
V: TRBV9
length: 15
D: -
size: -
CDR3: CASSVNGFFTDTQYF
DNA: TGTGCCAGCAGCGTAAACGGATTCTTCACAGATACGCAGTATTTT

J: TRBJ2-3
V: TRBV6-5
length: 14
D: -
size: -
CDR3: CASSPGGGTDTQYF
DNA: TGTGCCAGCAGTCCAGGGGGGGGTACAGATACGCAGTATTTT

J: TRBJ2-1
V: TRBV10-3
length: 14
D: TRBD1
size: -
CDR3: CAISPGQGYNKQFF
DNA: TGTGCCATCAGCCCGGGACAGGGGTACAATAAGCAGTTCTTC

J: TRBJ2-7
V: TRBV18
length: 14
D: -
size: once
CDR3: CASSRPGRTYEQYF
DNA: TGTGCCAGCTCGCGGCCCGGACGGACCTACGAGCAGTACTTC

J: TRBJ2-7
V: TRBV30
length: 14
D: -
size: -
CDR3: CAWSVWGRGYEQYF
DNA: TGTGCCTGGAGTGTATGGGGGAGAGGTTACGAGCAGTACTTC

J: TRBJ1-2
V: TRBV30
length: 11
D: -
size: few
CDR3: CAWDSLYGYTF
DNA: TGTGCCTGGGACAGCCTCTATGGCTACACCTTC

J: TRBJ2-7
V: TRBV7-9
length: 16
D: TRBD2
size: -
CDR3: CASSLARGGLTYEQYF
DNA: TGTGCCAGCAGCTTAGCGCGGGGGGGCCTAACCTACGAGCAGTACTTC

J: TRBJ2-1
V: TRBV7-6
length: 15
D: TRBD2
size: -
CDR3: CASSLVAGGPNEQFF
DNA: TGTGCCAGCAGCTTAGTTGCGGGGGGGCCCAATGAGCAGTTCTTC

J: TRBJ2-4
V: TRBV5-8
length: 14
D: -
size: -
CDR3: CASSPWTAKNIQYF
DNA: TGTGCCAGCAGCCCCTGGACAGCCAAAAACATTCAGTACTTC

J: TRBJ1-3
V: TRBV5-1
length: 14
D: TRBD1
size: -
CDR3: CASSATGQGNTIYF
DNA: TGCGCCAGCAGCGCAACGGGACAGGGAAACACCATATATTTT

J: TRBJ1-4
V: TRBV10-3
length: 12
D: TRBD1
size: -
CDR3: CATGTGREKLFF
DNA: TGTGCCACCGGGACAGGGCGTGAAAAACTGTTTTTT

J: TRBJ1-5
V: TRBV27
length: 15
D: -
size: -
CDR3: CASSSKGQSNQPQHF
DNA: TGTGCCAGCAGTTCCAAGGGTCAGAGCAATCAGCCCCAGCATTTT

J: TRBJ1-5
V: TRBV7-2
length: 13
D: -
size: few
CDR3: CASSPGTDQPQHF
DNA: TGTGCCAGCAGCCCCGGGACTGATCAGCCCCAGCATTTT

J: TRBJ2-3
V: TRBV10-1
length: 13
D: TRBD2
size: -
CDR3: CASSTGREVSQYF
DNA: TGCGCCAGCAGCACGGGGCGGGAGGTCTCGCAGTATTTT

J: TRBJ1-1
V: TRBV30
length: 12
D: -
size: few
CDR3: CAWNREDTEAFF
DNA: TGTGCCTGGAACCGGGAGGACACTGAAGCTTTCTTT

J: TRBJ1-4
V: TRBV10-3
length: 14
D: -
size: -
CDR3: CAISDRGQNEKLFF
DNA: TGTGCCATCAGTGACAGGGGCCAAAATGAAAAACTGTTTTTT

J: TRBJ2-5
V: TRBV4-2
length: 13
D: -
size: -
CDR3: CASSQAYQETQYF
DNA: TGTGCCAGCAGCCAAGCCTATCAAGAGACCCAGTACTTC

J: TRBJ2-7
V: TRBV30
length: 15
D: TRBD2
size: -
CDR3: CAWSNGLAGVDEQYF
DNA: TGTGCCTGGAGTAATGGACTGGCGGGAGTTGACGAGCAGTACTTC

J: TRBJ1-5
V: TRBV5-4
length: 15
D: -
size: -
CDR3: CASSRGLAGVWAQHF
DNA: TGTGCCAGCAGCCGGGGACTGGCCGGGGTCTGGGCCCAGCATTTT

J: TRBJ1-2
V: TRBV6-5
length: 14
D: -
size: once
CDR3: CASSPMGGHDGYTF
DNA: TGTGCCAGCAGTCCTATGGGGGGGCATGATGGCTACACCTTC

J: TRBJ2-7
V: TRBV30
length: 12
D: -
size: -
CDR3: CAWSKGRRAQYF
DNA: TGTGCCTGGAGTAAGGGACGCAGGGCGCAGTACTTC

J: TRBJ1-2
V: TRBV5-1
length: 14
D: -
size: -
CDR3: CASSLDRFSYGYTF
DNA: TGCGCCAGCAGCTTGGACAGGTTCTCGTATGGCTACACCTTC

J: TRBJ2-1
V: TRBV10-3
length: 14
D: -
size: -
CDR3: CAISESSSYNEQFF
DNA: TGTGCCATCAGTGAATCTAGCTCCTACAATGAGCAGTTCTTC

J: TRBJ1-1
V: TRBV25-1
length: 15
D: TRBD1
size: -
CDR3: CASARDRGLYTEAFF
DNA: TGTGCCAGCGCCCGGGACAGGGGCCTATACACTGAAGCTTTCTTT

J: TRBJ2-2
V: TRBV30
length: 14
D: -
size: -
CDR3: CAWKGQATTGELFF
DNA: TGTGCCTGGAAAGGGCAGGCGACCACCGGGGAGCTGTTTTTT

J: TRBJ1-6
V: TRBV5-8
length: 15
D: TRBD1
size: -
CDR3: CASSLPRGLDSPLHF
DNA: TGTGCCAGCAGCCTCCCCAGGGGGTTAGATTCACCCCTCCACTTT

J: TRBJ2-5
V: TRBV2
length: 17
D: TRBD2
size: -
CDR3: CASSVTSGGSLQETQYF
DNA: TGTGCCAGCAGTGTGACTAGCGGGGGGTCCCTTCAAGAGACCCAGTACTTC